This T cell receptor beta chain was retrieved from a study of T cells in Graves' hyperthyroidism and ophthalmopathy. This clonotype came up many times. The CDR3 runs 12 residues. Germline CDR1 DFQATT, CDR2 SNEGSKA (reference sequence). V dropped 5 bases and J dropped 4; count of bases not matched to a gene: 4. There were TCR beta CDR3 regions amplified from RNA transcripts. With the HTBI primer set, the TCR CDR3 went through a first round of RT-PCR. From the multiplex PCR reads, TCRdb called clonotypes with MiXCR, one entry per CDR3 protein. Counted here are around 380,000 distinct CDR3 sequences, approximately 13% occurring once; the ten biggest clones make up around 21%. 8.5 to 10 ml of fresh peripheral blood supplied the PBMCs.

This sequence was found in a man aged 25-40 years with Graves' hyperthyroidism that later progressed to Graves' ophthalmopathy. The sequencing input was blood. The chain recombines TRBV20-1 with TRBJ1-2, with 7 bases identical to TRBD1. Here the CDR3 DNA reads TGCAGTGCTGAATGGACAGGCTATGGCTACACCTTC. This codes for CSAEWTGYGYTF.